The 17 T cell receptor beta chains in this list originate from one sample, sequenced in a study of cytomegalovirus exposure and HLA in healthy donors. With 60 Vbeta and 13 Jbeta primers, the PCR was carried out. TCRdb's copy holds only in-frame clones and misses some; the assay was immunoSEQ multiplex PCR. The sample shows some 120,000 clones, roughly 80% of them seen only once. Material for sequencing was PBMCs. These receptor sequences come from a man aged 25-40 years in good health and CMV-seropositive.

The chain joins TRBV7-2 to TRBJ2-3, with 7 bases that match TRBD1. With 5 bases clipped from V and 1 base from J, the junction kept 6 bases outside the gene matches. This CDR3 contains 15 residues. Per the germline V gene, CDR1 is SGHTA and CDR2 is FQGNSA. The CDR3 protein is CASSGPGQRTDTQYF. For the CDR3, the DNA is TGTGCCAGCAGCGGGCCGGGACAGCGCACAGATACGCAGTATTTT.

The V and J genes are TRBV15 and TRBJ2-1; 14 bases map to TRBD2. This CDR3 contains 18 residues. V was pared by 1 base and J by 10 bases, with 12 bases of the junction left unmatched. The germline gives CDR1 LNHNV, CDR2 YYDKDF (reference sequence). For the CDR3, the DNA is TGTGCCACCAGCAGAGTTGGGGGGGGACTAGCGGGGGAAACGGAGCAGTTCTTC. It is translated as CATSRVGGGLAGETEQFF.

This clone was detected a few times. V usage is TRBV19 and J usage is TRBJ1-2; D is ambiguous. This CDR3 is 14 amino acids long. Germline lookup yields CDR1 LNHDA and CDR2 SQIVND (reference sequence). Deletions cut 1 base from V and 8 bases from J, with 14 bases between. This CDR3 is CASSIVEGRMGYTF. The DNA for the CDR3 is TGTGCCAGTAGTATAGTAGAGGGAAGAATGGGCTACACCTTC.

Details on this clone: Other DNA variants within this sample encode the same CDR3. The rearrangement joins TRBV6-6 to TRBJ2-3, with TRBD2 matching 11 bases. Per the germline V gene, CDR1 is MNHNY and CDR2 is SVGAGI (reference sequence). Trimming took 6 bases from V and 4 from J; bases not matched to a gene: 6. There are 15 residues in the CDR3. The CDR3 DNA follows: TGTGCCAGCAGCTCCCTAGCGGGGGGTGCAGATACGCAGTATTTT. It codes for CASSSLAGGADTQYF.

V gene TRBV29-1 combines with J gene TRBJ2-1, with D perhaps TRBD1 (5 bases). The V and J ends lost 4 bases and 0 bases respectively, with 10 bases between them. The CDR3 consists of 14 residues. Germline CDR1 and CDR2: SQVTM and ANQGSEA. CDR3 bases: TGCAGCGTTGTAGGACATGGCTCCTACAATGAGCAGTTCTTC. Encoded protein: CSVVGHGSYNEQFF.

As DNA, the CDR3 is TGCACCAGCAGCTCCAGCGGGGGCACCGGTACGCAGTATTTT. Amino acid sequence: CTSSSSGGTGTQYF. V and J are TRBV1 and TRBJ2-3; TRBD2, the table's D call, was not compared with the DNA. TRBV1 is flagged as a pseudogene. This CDR3 has 14 residues.

The chain recombines TRBV5-1 with TRBJ1-1, with a weak D call TRBD1 (6 bases). This CDR3 is 14 amino acids long. Trimming cost V 4 bases and J 6 bases, with 16 bases left between them. CDR1 is SGHRS and CDR2 is YFSETQ in the germline V gene. In DNA, the CDR3 is TGCGCCAGCAGCCAGGACAGCCTGGATCCTGAAGCTTTCTTT. Amino acids: CASSQDSLDPEAFF.

This chain connects TRBV9 to TRBJ2-2; D not resolved. The CDR3 consists of 12 residues. V was shortened by 7 bases and J by 4 bases, with 8 bases between the two germline ends. CDR1 is SGDLS, CDR2 YYNGEE, per germline. The CDR3 DNA is TGTGCCAGCGTGTCTCTCACCGGGGAGCTGTTTTTT. Its translation: CASVSLTGELFF.

This chain uses TRBV15 with TRBJ1-2, with D perhaps TRBD1 (5 bases). The CDR3 has 15 residues. Germline CDR1 reads LNHNV; CDR2 reads YYDKDF (reference sequence). Trimming removed 1 base from V and 0 bases from J, with 9 bases in between. CDR3 DNA: TGTGCCACCAGCAGAGTTGGGGGGACTAACTATGGCTACACCTTC. Translated: CATSRVGGTNYGYTF. The variable domain in full, with the rest retrieved from reference TRBV15 and TRBJ1-2, is DAMVIQNPRYQVTQFGKPVTLSCSQTLNHNVMYWYQQKSSQAPKLLFHYYDKDFNNEADTPDNFQSRRPNTSFCFLDIRSPGLGDTAMYLCATSRVGGTNYGYTFGSGTRLTVV.

The chain recombines TRBV5-4 with TRBJ2-3, with 13 positions matching TRBD2. CDR1 and CDR2 (germline): SGHNT, YYREEE (reference sequence). The trim removed 0 bases at V and 6 bases at J, leaving 13 bases unmatched. This CDR3 region has 19 residues. The CDR3 here is CASSLGLAGGPPGLDTQYF. CDR3 nucleotides: TGTGCCAGCAGCTTGGGACTAGCGGGAGGCCCCCCTGGTTTGGATACGCAGTATTTT.

The rearrangement uses TRBV18 and TRBJ2-3; 10 bases are shared with TRBD2. The CDR3 spans 14 residues. Looked up from germline, CDR1 is KGHSH and CDR2 is LQKENI. V lost 6 bases to trimming and J lost 4 bases; unmatched junction nucleotides: 4. The CDR3 coding sequence is TGTGCCAGCTCTCCTAGCGGGAGCCCAGATACGCAGTATTTT. Translated, it gives CASSPSGSPDTQYF.

The rearrangement links TRBV6-1 to TRBJ1-1; D gene ambiguous. Trimming left V 7 bases short and J 5 bases short, with 14 bases between. The CDR3 totals 13 residues. The germline CDR1 and CDR2 sequences are MNHNS and SASEGT. The CDR3 reads CASTRSYGTEAFF. The CDR3 DNA reads TGTGCCAGCACGAGGAGTTACGGGACTGAAGCTTTCTTT.

As for this clone: Compared with germline, one end of the junction differs, possibly owing to a read error. This chain connects TRBV28 to TRBJ1-4, with a tentative D call TRBD1 (6 bases). The CDR3 sequence is 17 residues long. Per germline, CDR1 MDHEN and CDR2 SYDVKM. CDR3 protein: CASSLRGGLGANEKRFF. The CDR3 bases are TGTGCCAGCAGTTTAAGGGGGGGCCTAGGAGCTAATGAAAAACGGTTTTTT.

This chain connects TRBV5-1 to TRBJ2-7, with 8 bases aligning to TRBD1. This CDR3 is built from 15 residues. Germline trimming cut 4 bases from V and 1 base from J; bases unmatched to any gene: 7. Germline CDR1 is SGHRS and CDR2 is YFSETQ. The CDR3 DNA reads TGCGCCAGCAGCGCAGGGACAGGAGAATCCTACGAGCAGTACTTC. It encodes CASSAGTGESYEQYF.

The gene calls are TRBV5-5 and TRBJ1-1; D is uncertain. Trimming removed 5 bases from V and 7 bases from J, with 15 bases in between. This CDR3 has 13 residues. Germline CDR1 and CDR2: SGHKS and YYEKEE (reference sequence). CDR3 in amino acids: CASRRDIEGEAFF. Here the CDR3 DNA reads TGTGCCAGCAGACGTGACATTGAGGGTGAAGCTTTCTTT.

The chain has TRBV12-5 and TRBJ2-7; TRBD2 matches at 7 bases. This CDR3 is built from 10 residues. Germline V gene lookup returns CDR1 LGHNT and CDR2 FRNRAP. The CDR3 reads CAAGDYEQYV. As DNA, the CDR3 is TGTGCGGCGGGGGACTACGAGCAGTACGTC.

Worth noting for this clone: At one end, the junction sequence differs from germline, possibly due to a read error. CDR3 sequence reads: CANSSDRGNGQFF. CDR3 nucleotide sequence: TGTGCCAACTCATCGGACAGGGGGAACGGGCAGTTCTTC. The rearrangement joins TRBV18 to TRBJ2-1; 10 bases are a match to TRBD1. The CDR3 totals 13 residues. Germline CDR1 is KGHSH and CDR2 is LQKENI.